This T cell receptor (beta chain) emerged from a study of spatial heterogeneity in lung cancer (dated by TCRdb to 2018 to 2020). With regard to the full study: Samples were obtained from approximately 76 patients with early-stage, untreated non-small cell lung cancer from the lung TRACERx cohort. Follow-up PBMC samples were sequenced whenever available, and the median time to follow-up was roughly 22 months after resection. Beta-chain transcripts were consistently detected in greater numbers than alpha-chain transcripts, which likely reflected higher beta-chain transcript abundance. In the raw uncorrected reads, each unique combination of TCR and UMI appeared more than ten times on average. TCR alpha and beta repertoires were quantitatively compared across multiple tumor regions, matched nontumor lung and blood in non-small cell lung cancer. Nonsynonymous mutation counts, determined by whole-exome sequencing of tumor tissue, were related to TCR repertoire features. At surgery, both alpha and beta chains were TCR-sequenced in around 240 tumor regions, some 64 matched nontumor lung samples and just over 55 PBMC samples.

Reading the label with the study, this specimen's time point is: blood at routine non-recurrence follow-up after resection. TCR sequencing used whole RNA extracted from tumor and nontumor lung tissue, or from cryopreserved PBMC samples, without cell sorting. A patient was chosen for TCR sequencing only when enough RNA was available from at least two tumor regions. CDR1 and CDR2 were assigned from the germline V gene (reference sequence) as DFQATT and SNEGSKA. The CDR3 spans 16 residues, from the cysteine through the phenylalanine. Of the read, only the CDR3 DNA is kept; its 48 bases are in frame from base 1. After removal of 6 bases from V and 4 bases from J, the junction retains 13 bases not matched to a gene. Libraries were prepared through 5' RACE. For sequencing, a NextSeq 500 was employed. In the TCR library protocol, a unique molecular identifier was attached to each TCR cDNA molecule so that PCR and sequencing errors could be corrected. On the authors' methods: TCR identification, UMI-based error correction and CDR3 extraction were performed with Decombinator tools. TCRs above a frequency of 2 per 1,000, corresponding to the top 1% of the tumor frequency distribution, were defined as expanded. Each repertoire was subsampled 100 times to 5,000 TCRs, after which Renyi diversity was computed with the R vegan package. To build CDR3 similarity networks, amino acid triplet string-kernel similarity was used, and CDR3s were connected when their pairwise similarity was above 0.82. The public reads were reprocessed in TCRdb via fastp at Q25 and MiXCR, keeping in-frame beta chains. Each entry is one CDR3 protein sequence, shown with its most common DNA and genes. The V and J calls here are based on TCRdb, not the publication. The sample contains some 120,000 distinct CDR3 sequences, 12% of them found a single time. Around a sixth of the sample goes to the ten largest clones.

Study-wide conclusions, independent of this receptor: Confirming at a functional level the hypothesis that regional TCRs recognize regional mutations was considered to require additional single-cell paired TCR alpha and beta sequencing. Comparisons of baseline and follow-up blood repertoires included only about 15 patients. Ubiquitous expanded tumor TCRs were detected in blood more often at tumor resection than at routine follow-up.

Comments on this clonotype: Its antigen specificity is not known. There are no base qualities to consult, and no much larger clone falls within one base.

The sample was PBMCs, taken at follow-up. This sequence originates from a male donor with early-stage non-small cell lung cancer. The chain was built from TRBV20-1 and TRBJ2-1; 9 middle bases align to TRBD2. The CDR3 region has the sequence CSATLGTSPRYNEQFF. The sequenced DNA: TGCAGTGCGACACTAGGGACTAGCCCACGATACAATGAGCAGTTCTTC.